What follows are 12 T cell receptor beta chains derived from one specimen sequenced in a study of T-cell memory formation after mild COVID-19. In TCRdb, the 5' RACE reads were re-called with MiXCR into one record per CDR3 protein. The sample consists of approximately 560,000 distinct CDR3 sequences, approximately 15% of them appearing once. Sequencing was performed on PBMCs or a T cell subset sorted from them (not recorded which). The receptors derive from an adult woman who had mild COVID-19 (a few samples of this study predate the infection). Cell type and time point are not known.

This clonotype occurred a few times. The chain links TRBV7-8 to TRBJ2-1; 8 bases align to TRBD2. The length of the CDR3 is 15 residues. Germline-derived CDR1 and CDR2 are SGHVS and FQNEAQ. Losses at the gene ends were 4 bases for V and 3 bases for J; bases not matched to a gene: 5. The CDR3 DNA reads TGTGCCAGCAGCTGGCGGGAGGCGGTCTACAATGAGCAGTTCTTC. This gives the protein CASSWREAVYNEQFF. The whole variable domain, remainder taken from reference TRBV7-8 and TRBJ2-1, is GAGVSQSPRYKVAKRGQDVALRCDPISGHVSLFWYQQALGQGPEFLTYFQNEAQLDKSGLPSDRFFAERPEGSVSTLKIQRTQQEDSAVYLCASSWREAVYNEQFFGPGTRLTVL.

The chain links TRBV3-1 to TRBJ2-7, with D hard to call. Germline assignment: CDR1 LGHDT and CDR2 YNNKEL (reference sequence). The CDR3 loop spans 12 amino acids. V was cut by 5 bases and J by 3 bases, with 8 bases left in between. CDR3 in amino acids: CASSYNFYEQYF. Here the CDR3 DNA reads TGTGCCAGCAGCTATAACTTCTACGAGCAGTACTTC.

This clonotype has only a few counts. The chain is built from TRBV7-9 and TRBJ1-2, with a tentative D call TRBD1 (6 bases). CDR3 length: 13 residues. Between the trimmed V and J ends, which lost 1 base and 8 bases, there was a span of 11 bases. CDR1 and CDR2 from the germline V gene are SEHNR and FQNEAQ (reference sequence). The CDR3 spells CASSLVGTPGYTF. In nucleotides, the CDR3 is TGTGCCAGCAGCTTAGTGGGGACACCCGGCTACACCTTC.

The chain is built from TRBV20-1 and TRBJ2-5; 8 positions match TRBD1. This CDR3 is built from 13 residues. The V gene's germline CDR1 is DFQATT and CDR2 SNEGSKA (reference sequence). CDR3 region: CSPGQGYRGTQYF. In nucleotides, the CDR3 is TGCAGCCCCGGACAGGGATATAGGGGGACCCAGTACTTC.

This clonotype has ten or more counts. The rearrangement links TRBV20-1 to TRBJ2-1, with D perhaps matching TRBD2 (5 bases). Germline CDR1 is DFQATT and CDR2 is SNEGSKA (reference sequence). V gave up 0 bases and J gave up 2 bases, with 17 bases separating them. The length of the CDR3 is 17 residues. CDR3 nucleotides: TGCAGTGCTAGAGATCAGTCTTCGAGGGAGCCCTACAATGAGCAGTTCTTC. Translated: CSARDQSSREPYNEQFF.

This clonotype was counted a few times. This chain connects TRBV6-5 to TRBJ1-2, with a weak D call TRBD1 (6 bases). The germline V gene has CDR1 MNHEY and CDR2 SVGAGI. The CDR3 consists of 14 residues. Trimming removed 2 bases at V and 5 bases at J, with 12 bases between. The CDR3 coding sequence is TGTGCCAGCAGTTACGAGGGGGGGCCTTATGGCTACACCTTC. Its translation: CASSYEGGPYGYTF.

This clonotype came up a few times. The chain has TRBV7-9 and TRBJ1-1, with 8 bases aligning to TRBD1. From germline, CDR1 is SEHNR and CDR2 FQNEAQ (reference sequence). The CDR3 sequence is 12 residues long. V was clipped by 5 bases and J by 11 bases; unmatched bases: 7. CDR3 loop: CASSPDRGSAFF. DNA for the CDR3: TGTGCCAGCAGCCCTGACAGGGGTAGTGCTTTCTTT. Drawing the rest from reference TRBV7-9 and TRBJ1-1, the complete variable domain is DTGVSQNPRHKITKRGQNVTFRCDPISEHNRLYWYRQTLGQGPEFLTYFQNEAQLEKSRLLSDRFSAERPKGSFSTLEIQRTEQGDSAMYLCASSPDRGSAFFGQGTRLTVV.

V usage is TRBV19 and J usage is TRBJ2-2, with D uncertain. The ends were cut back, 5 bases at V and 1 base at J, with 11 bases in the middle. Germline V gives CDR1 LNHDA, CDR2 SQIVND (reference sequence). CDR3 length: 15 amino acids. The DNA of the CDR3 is TGTGCCAGTAGTGGGCTTAGGATGAACACCGGGGAGCTGTTTTTT. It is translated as CASSGLRMNTGELFF.

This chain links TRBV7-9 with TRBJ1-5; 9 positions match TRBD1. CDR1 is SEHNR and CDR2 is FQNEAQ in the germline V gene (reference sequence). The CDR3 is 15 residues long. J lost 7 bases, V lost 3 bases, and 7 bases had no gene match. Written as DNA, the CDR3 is TGTGCCAGCAGCTTGGCCGGGGACAGGGTCCAGCCCCAGCATTTT. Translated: CASSLAGDRVQPQHF.

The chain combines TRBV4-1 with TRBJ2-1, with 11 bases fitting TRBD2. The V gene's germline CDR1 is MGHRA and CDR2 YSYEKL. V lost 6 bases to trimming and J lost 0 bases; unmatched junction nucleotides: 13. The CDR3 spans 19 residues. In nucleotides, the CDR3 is TGCGCCAGCAGGCCCGGGGCTAGCGGGGGGTCGAGCTCCTACAATGAGCAGTTCTTC. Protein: CASRPGASGGSSSYNEQFF.

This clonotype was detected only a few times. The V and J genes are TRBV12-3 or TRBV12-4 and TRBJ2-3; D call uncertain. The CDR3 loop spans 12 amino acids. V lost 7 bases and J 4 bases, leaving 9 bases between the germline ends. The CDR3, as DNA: TGTGCCAGCATCAAGGAGTCAGATACGCAGTATTTT. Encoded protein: CASIKESDTQYF.

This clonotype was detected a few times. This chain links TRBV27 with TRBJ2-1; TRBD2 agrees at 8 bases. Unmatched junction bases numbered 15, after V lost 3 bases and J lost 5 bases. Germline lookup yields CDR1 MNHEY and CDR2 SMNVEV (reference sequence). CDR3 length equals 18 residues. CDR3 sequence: CASSLYGGGLAVHNEQFF. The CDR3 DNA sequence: TGTGCCAGCAGTTTGTATGGGGGTGGACTAGCCGTTCACAATGAGCAGTTCTTC.